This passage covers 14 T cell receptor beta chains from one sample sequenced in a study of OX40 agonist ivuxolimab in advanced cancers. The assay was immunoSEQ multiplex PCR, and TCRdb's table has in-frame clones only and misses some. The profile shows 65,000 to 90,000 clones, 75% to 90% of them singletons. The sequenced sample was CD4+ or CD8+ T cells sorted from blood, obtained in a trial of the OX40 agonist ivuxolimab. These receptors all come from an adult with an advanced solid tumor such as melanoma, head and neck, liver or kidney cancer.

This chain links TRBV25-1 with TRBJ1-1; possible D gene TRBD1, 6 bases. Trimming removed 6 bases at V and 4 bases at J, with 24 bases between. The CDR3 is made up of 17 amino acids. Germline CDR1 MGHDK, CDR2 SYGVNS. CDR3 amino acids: CASRPRLGTQRPTEAFF. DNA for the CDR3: TGTGCCAGCAGGCCCAGGCTGGGGACACAGCGGCCCACTGAAGCTTTCTTT. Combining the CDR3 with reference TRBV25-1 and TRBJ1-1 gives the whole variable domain EADIYQTPRYLVIGTGKKITLECSQTMGHDKMYWYQQDPGMELHLIHYSYGVNSTEKGDLSSESTVSRIRTEHFPLTLESARPSHTSQYLCASRPRLGTQRPTEAFFGQGTRLTVV.

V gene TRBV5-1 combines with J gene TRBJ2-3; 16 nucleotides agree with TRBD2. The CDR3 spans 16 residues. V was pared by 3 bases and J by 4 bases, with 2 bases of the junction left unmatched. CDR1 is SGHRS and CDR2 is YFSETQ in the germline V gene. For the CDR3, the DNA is TGCGCCAGCAGCTCGGGACTAGCGGGAGGGCCAGATACGCAGTATTTT. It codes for CASSSGLAGGPDTQYF. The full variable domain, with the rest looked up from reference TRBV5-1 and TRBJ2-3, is KAGVTQTPRYLIKTRGQQVTLSCSPISGHRSVSWYQQTPGQGLQFLFEYFSETQRNKGNFPGRFSGRQFSNSRSEMNVSTLELGDSALYLCASSSGLAGGPDTQYFGPGTRLTVL.

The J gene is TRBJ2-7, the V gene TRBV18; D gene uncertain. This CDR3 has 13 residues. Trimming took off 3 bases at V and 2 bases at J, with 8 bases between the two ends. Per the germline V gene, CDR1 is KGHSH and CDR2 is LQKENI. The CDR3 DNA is TGTGCCAGCTCACCCCGCAGGACCTACGAGCAGTACTTC. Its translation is CASSPRRTYEQYF.

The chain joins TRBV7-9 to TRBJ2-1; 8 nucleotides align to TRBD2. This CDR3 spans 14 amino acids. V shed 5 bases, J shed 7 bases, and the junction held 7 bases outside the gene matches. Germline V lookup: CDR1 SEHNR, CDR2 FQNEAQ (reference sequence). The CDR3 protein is CASSPRGGENEQFF. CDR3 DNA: TGTGCCAGCAGCCCCCGGGGGGGGGAAAATGAGCAGTTCTTC.

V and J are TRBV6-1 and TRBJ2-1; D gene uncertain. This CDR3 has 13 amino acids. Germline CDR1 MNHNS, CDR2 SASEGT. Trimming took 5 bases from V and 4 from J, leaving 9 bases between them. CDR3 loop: CASSRTVYNEQFF. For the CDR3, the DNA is TGTGCCAGCAGTAGGACGGTTTACAATGAGCAGTTCTTC.

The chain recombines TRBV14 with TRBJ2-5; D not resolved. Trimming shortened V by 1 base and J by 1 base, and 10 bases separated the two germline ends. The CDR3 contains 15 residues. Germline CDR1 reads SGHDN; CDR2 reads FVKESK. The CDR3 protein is CASSQGLPGQETQYF. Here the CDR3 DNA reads TGTGCCAGCAGCCAAGGATTACCCGGCCAAGAGACCCAGTACTTC.

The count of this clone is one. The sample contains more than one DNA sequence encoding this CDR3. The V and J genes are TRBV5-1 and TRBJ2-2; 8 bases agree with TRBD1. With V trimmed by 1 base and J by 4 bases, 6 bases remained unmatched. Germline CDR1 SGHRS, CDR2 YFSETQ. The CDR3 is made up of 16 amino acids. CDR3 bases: TGCGCCAGCAGCTTGCGGCAGGGGGCGACCACCGGGGAGCTGTTTTTT. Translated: CASSLRQGATTGELFF.

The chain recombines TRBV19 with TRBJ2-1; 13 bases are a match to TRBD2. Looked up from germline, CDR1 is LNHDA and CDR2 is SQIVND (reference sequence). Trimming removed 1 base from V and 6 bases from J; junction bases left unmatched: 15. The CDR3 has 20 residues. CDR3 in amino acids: CASSIGRVFGTSGTTNEQFF. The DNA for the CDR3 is TGTGCCAGTAGTATAGGGAGAGTCTTCGGGACTAGCGGGACGACCAATGAGCAGTTCTTC.

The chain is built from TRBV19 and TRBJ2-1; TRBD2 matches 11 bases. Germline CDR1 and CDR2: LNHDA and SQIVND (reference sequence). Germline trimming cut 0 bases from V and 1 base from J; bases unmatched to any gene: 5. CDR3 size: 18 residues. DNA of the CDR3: TGTGCCAGTAGTATAGACGGGACTAGCGGTTTTTCCTACAATGAGCAGTTCTTC. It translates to CASSIDGTSGFSYNEQFF.

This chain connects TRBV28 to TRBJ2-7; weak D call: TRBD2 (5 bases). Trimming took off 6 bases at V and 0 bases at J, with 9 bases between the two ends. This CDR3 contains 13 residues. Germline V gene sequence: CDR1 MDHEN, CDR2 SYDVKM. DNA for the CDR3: TGTGCCAGCAGCACCGGGGTCTCCTACGAGCAGTACTTC. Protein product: CASSTGVSYEQYF. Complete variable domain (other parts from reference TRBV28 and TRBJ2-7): DVKVTQSSRYLVKRTGEKVFLECVQDMDHENMFWYRQDPGLGLRLIYFSYDVKMKEKGDIPEGYSVSREKKERFSLILESASTNQTSMYLCASSTGVSYEQYFGPGTRLTVT.

The CDR3 DNA reads as TGTGCCAGCAGCTTAGCGGGGAGTTCGTACAATGAGCAGTTCTTC. Protein sequence: CASSLAGSSYNEQFF. The rearrangement uses TRBV7-3 and TRBJ2-1; possibly TRBD2 for D (6 bases). Trimming removed 2 bases at V and 4 bases at J, with 12 bases between. The germline CDR1 and CDR2 sequences are SGHTA and FQGTGA. This CDR3 is built from 15 residues.

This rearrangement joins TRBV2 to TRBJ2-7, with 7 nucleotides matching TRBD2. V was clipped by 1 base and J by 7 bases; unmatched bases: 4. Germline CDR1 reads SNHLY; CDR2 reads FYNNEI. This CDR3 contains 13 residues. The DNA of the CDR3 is TGTGCCAGCAGTGAAGTACGGGGAGGGGAGCAGTACTTC. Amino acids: CASSEVRGGEQYF.

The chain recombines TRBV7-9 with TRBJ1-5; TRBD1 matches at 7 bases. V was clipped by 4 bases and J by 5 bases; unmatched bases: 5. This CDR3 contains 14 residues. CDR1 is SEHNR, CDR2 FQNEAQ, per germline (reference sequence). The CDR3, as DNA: TGTGCCAGCAGCTACGGGACAGTGGATCAGCCCCAGCATTTT. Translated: CASSYGTVDQPQHF.

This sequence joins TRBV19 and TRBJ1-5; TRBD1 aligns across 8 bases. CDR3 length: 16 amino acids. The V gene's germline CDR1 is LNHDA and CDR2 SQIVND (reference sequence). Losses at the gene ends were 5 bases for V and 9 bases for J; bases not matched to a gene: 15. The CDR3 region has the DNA TGTGCCAGTAGTGGACCCCCGGGGACAGGCCATGTGCCCCAGCATTTT. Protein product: CASSGPPGTGHVPQHF.